This TCR beta chain was retrieved from a study of radiation and T cells in renal cell carcinoma. Some clones are missing from TCRdb's copy, which holds only in-frame ones; the method was immunoSEQ multiplex PCR. The data contain more than 95,000 clones, around 85% of them singletons. Time point given: blood 2 weeks post-SBRT. Treatment defined: 15 Gy SBRT to primary tumor, nephrectomy 4 weeks later. Clear cell pathology was present in this patient's renal cell carcinoma. Turning to this clone: The antigen is not known.

The CDR3 length is 16 residues. Points from the study as a whole: From baseline, blood top tumor clonotypes peaked at 2 weeks post-radiation.

This sample comprised blood, obtained from a patient whose treatment included radiotherapy and nephrectomy. The sequence was obtained from a man aged 50-60 years with renal cell carcinoma. The chain joins TRBV21-1 to TRBJ1-1; the tabulated D call, TRBD1, remains unverified against the DNA. TRBV21-1 is listed as a pseudogene. In DNA, the CDR3 is TGTGCCAGCACCTTTCAGATAGGGGGTTGGTCCACTGAAGCTTTCTTT. Translated, it gives CASTFQIGGWSTEAFF.